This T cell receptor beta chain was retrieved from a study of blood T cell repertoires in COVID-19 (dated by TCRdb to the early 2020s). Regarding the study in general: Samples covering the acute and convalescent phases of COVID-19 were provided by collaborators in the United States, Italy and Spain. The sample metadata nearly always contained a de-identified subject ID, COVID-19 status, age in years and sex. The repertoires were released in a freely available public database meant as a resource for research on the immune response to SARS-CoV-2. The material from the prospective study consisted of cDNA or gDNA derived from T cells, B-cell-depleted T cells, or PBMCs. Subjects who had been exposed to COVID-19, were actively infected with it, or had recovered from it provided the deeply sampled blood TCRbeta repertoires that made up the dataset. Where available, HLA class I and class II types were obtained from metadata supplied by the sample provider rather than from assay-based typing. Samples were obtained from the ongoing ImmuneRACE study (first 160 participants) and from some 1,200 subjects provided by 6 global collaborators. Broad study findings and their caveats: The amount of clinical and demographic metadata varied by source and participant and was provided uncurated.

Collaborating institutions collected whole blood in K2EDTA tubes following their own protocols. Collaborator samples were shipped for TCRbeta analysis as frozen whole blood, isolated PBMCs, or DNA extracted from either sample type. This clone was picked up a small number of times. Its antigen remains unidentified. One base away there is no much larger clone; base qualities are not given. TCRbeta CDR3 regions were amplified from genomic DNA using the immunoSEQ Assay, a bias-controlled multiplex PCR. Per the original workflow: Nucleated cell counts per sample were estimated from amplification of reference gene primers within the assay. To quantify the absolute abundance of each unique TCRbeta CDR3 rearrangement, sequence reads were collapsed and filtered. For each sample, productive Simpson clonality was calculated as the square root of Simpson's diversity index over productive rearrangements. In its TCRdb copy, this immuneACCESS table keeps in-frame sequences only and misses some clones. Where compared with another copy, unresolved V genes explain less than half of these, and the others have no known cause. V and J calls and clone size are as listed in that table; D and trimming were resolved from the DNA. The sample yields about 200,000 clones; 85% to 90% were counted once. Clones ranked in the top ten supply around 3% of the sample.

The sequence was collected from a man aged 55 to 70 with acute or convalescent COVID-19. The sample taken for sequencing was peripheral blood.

At the DNA level, the sequence is TGTGCCAGCAGTTTGGGGGGATCTGGCAATGAGCAGTTCTTC. Its translation is CASSLGGSGNEQFF. Recombination joined TRBV27 with TRBJ2-1, and TRBD2 may be the D gene, going by 6 matching bases. Its CDR3 holds 14 amino acids, cysteine through phenylalanine. Here the CDR3 DNA is all that survives: 42 bases in frame from base 1. Taken from the germline V gene (reference sequence), the CDR1 and CDR2 loops are MNHEY and SMNVEV. Cut back by 3 bases and 6 bases, the V and J ends lie 12 bases apart.